This T cell receptor (beta chain) was obtained from a study of regulatory T cells in long-lasting Graves disease. The germline V gene has CDR1 MNHNS and CDR2 SASEGT. The CDR3 is 14 amino acids. The V and J ends lost 2 bases and 3 bases respectively, with 8 bases between them. The time point: persistent/refractory GD, antithyroid drugs over 5 years with positive TRAb. The TCR library used RNA extracted from PBMCs. Combining iRepertoire HTBI primers with Arm-PCR of CDR3 regions, the authors built TCR beta libraries. MiXCR was run by TCRdb on the multiplex PCR reads, yielding one entry per CDR3 protein. The data hold roughly 700,000 distinct CDR3 sequences, with 30% observed a single time.

This receptor was obtained from a female donor with Graves disease. The sequenced sample was peripheral blood mononuclear cells (PBMCs), obtained when the disease was refractory, from a patient treated with antithyroid drugs. V usage is TRBV6-1 and J usage is TRBJ1-5, with D unresolved. CDR3 sequence (DNA): TGTGCCAGCAGTGAAATGGTGAACAATCAGCCCCAGCATTTT. Its protein is CASSEMVNNQPQHF.